Listed below are T cell receptor beta chains from one sample, sequenced in a study of a mutant IDH1 vaccine in newly diagnosed glioma. Clones were read by immunoSEQ multiplex PCR, and TCRdb kept only the in-frame ones, dropping some. The sample has 12,000 or so clones, roughly 84% seen once. These TCRs are of unknown antigen specificity. The source material was PBMCs, sampled from a glioma patient whose treatment included an IDH1 peptide vaccine. The receptor set was obtained from a middle-aged woman with glioma. Some clones in this sample may be carry-over from other donors' samples. CDR3s include the opening cysteine and the closing phenylalanine or tryptophan. The order of the fields is J gene, clone size, V gene, D gene, CDR3 DNA, CDR3 protein. D genes are given only for firm matches. Clone size is stated in some rows and not others, as once, few, many or a class when expanded.

j_gene: TRBJ2-1
abundance: NA
v_gene: TRBV29-1
d_gene: NA
CDR3nt: TGCAGCGTTGAAAGGGGACGAAATGAGCAGTTCTTC
CDR3aa: CSVERGRNEQFF

j_gene: TRBJ2-7
abundance: NA
v_gene: TRBV7-9
d_gene: NA
CDR3nt: TGTGCCAGCAGCAAAGGACGCTACGAGCAGTACTTC
CDR3aa: CASSKGRYEQYF

j_gene: TRBJ2-3
abundance: once
v_gene: TRBV5-1
d_gene: TRBD1
CDR3nt: TGCGCCAGCAGCGGGACAGGGGGCGCGAGCACAGATACGCAGTATTTT
CDR3aa: CASSGTGGASTDTQYF

j_gene: TRBJ2-5
abundance: NA
v_gene: TRBV7-2
d_gene: TRBD2
CDR3nt: TGTGCCAGCAGCTTAGTTCGAGCGGGAGGCCCAGAGACCCAGTACTTC
CDR3aa: CASSLVRAGGPETQYF

j_gene: TRBJ1-6
abundance: NA
v_gene: TRBV21-1
d_gene: NA
CDR3nt: TGTGCCAGCAGCAAAGGGACAGGGCTTCGGTCACCCCTCCACTTT
CDR3aa: CASSKGTGLRSPLHF

j_gene: TRBJ2-2
abundance: NA
v_gene: TRBV28
d_gene: TRBD1
CDR3nt: TGTGCCAGCAGTTCCGGGACAGGCCACACCGGGGAGCTGTTTTTT
CDR3aa: CASSSGTGHTGELFF

j_gene: TRBJ1-5
abundance: NA
v_gene: TRBV6-5
d_gene: NA
CDR3nt: TGTGCCAGCAGTTATCGTCGGGGGGGAAATCAGCCCCAGCATTTT
CDR3aa: CASSYRRGGNQPQHF

j_gene: TRBJ2-7
abundance: NA
v_gene: TRBV7-9
d_gene: NA
CDR3nt: TGTGCCAGCAGCTCCTCAGGAACCCTCTCCTACGAGCAGTACTTC
CDR3aa: CASSSSGTLSYEQYF

j_gene: TRBJ2-1
abundance: once
v_gene: TRBV7-8
d_gene: TRBD1
CDR3nt: TGTGCCAGCAGCTTAGCGCTCGGGACAGTCTATGAGCAGTTCTTC
CDR3aa: CASSLALGTVYEQFF

j_gene: TRBJ1-2
abundance: NA
v_gene: TRBV2
d_gene: NA
CDR3nt: TGTGCCAGCAGCACACCCCCTGACGGCTACACCTTC
CDR3aa: CASSTPPDGYTF

j_gene: TRBJ2-1
abundance: NA
v_gene: TRBV29-1
d_gene: TRBD2
CDR3nt: TGCAGCGTTGAAGACCCGACTAGCGGGGCCTGGAATGAGCAGTTCTTC
CDR3aa: CSVEDPTSGAWNEQFF

j_gene: TRBJ2-7
abundance: NA
v_gene: TRBV14
d_gene: NA
CDR3nt: TGTGCCAGCAGCCAATCGATTACCTACGAGCAGTACTTC
CDR3aa: CASSQSITYEQYF

j_gene: TRBJ2-7
abundance: NA
v_gene: TRBV5-1
d_gene: NA
CDR3nt: TGCGCCAGCAGCTTACCCGGGACACCCAACGAGCAGTACTTC
CDR3aa: CASSLPGTPNEQYF